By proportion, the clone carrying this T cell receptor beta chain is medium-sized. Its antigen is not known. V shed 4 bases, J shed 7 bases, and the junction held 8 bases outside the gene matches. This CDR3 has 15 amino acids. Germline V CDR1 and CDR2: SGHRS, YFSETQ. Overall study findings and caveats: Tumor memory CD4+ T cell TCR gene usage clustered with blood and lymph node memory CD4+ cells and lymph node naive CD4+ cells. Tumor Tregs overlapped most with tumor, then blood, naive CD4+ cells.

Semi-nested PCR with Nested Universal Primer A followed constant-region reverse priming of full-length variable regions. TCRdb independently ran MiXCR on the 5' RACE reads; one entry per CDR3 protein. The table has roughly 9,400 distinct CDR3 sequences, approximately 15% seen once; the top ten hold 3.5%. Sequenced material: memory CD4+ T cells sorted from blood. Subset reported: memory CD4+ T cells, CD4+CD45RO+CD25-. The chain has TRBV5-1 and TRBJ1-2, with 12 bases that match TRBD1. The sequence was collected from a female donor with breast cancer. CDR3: CASSPYGTGGSGYTF. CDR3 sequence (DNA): TGCGCCAGCAGCCCCTACGGGACAGGGGGCTCTGGCTACACCTTC.